This T cell receptor (beta chain) derives from a study of T cells after yellow fever vaccination. Study-level information: Preparing low-cell-number fractions relied on SMART-Seq v4 Ultra Low Input. Study-wide results and limits: Clones that expanded after primary vaccination mostly reappeared after the booster (around 96% CD4, approximately 85% CD8). Repertoires obtained by FACS sorting could include abundant clonotypes that entered as contaminants from the bulk population.

Comments on this clonotype: Antigen specificity is unknown.

The CDR3 is made up of 13 amino acids. V lost 4 bases, J lost 9 bases, and 13 bases lay in between. Germline CDR1 and CDR2: MRHNA and SNTAGT. The 5'RACE template-switching step produced TCR cDNA and added a universal primer site and UMIs. TCRdb re-called the 5' RACE reads through MiXCR, storing one row per CDR3 protein. The sample records approximately 610,000 distinct CDR3 sequences, around 16% being singletons. The sequences come from PBMCs, collected 5 days after the first yellow fever vaccination. The TCR sequence derives from a man aged 18 to 30 who received the YFV17D yellow fever vaccine. The rearrangement links TRBV6-4 to TRBJ2-1, with D maybe TRBD2 (7 bases). The CDR3 sequence is CASSATRGGEQFF. In DNA, the CDR3 is TGTGCCAGCAGTGCCACAAGGGGGGGTGAGCAGTTCTTC.